This T cell receptor beta chain was sequenced in a study of blood T cell repertoires in COVID-19. Across the whole study: From the United States, Italy and Spain came samples of acute and convalescent COVID-19. From T cells, B-cell-depleted T cells, or PBMCs came the material, which was cDNA or gDNA.

Looked up from germline, CDR1 is MDHEN and CDR2 is SYDVKM. V was clipped by 5 bases and J by 2 bases, with 8 bases between them. The CDR3 consists of 13 residues. In the authors' workflow: Nucleated cell number was recorded as an estimate derived from reference gene primer amplification. Only in-frame clones appear in the TCRdb table, and some are missing; sequencing was by immunoSEQ multiplex PCR. The D gene and trimming were derived from the DNA, and the V and J assignments and clone size from that table. The data hold roughly 260,000 clones, with 87% observed a single time. The sample consisted of peripheral blood. This rearrangement joins TRBV28 to TRBJ2-3, with no clear D. The TCR comes from a woman in her forties or fifties with acute or convalescent COVID-19. CDR3 sequence: CASSRSTTDTQYF. The CDR3 DNA reads as TGTGCCAGCAGTCGGAGCACCACAGATACGCAGTATTTT.